The 16 T cell receptor beta chains in this list originate from one sample, sequenced in a study of OX40 agonist ivuxolimab in advanced cancers. The data were produced by immunoSEQ multiplex PCR, yet TCRdb's version contains in-frame clones alone and is incomplete. The repertoire holds 46,000 or so clones, with about 88% as singletons. Specimen: CD4+ or CD8+ T cells sorted from blood, collected in a trial of the OX40 agonist ivuxolimab. The origin of the receptors is an adult with an advanced solid tumor such as melanoma, head and neck, liver or kidney cancer.

V is TRBV14 and J is TRBJ1-2, with no clear D. CDR1 and CDR2 (germline): SGHDN, FVKESK. CDR3 length: 18 amino acids. V was clipped by 0 bases and J by 7 bases, with 24 bases between them. The CDR3 here is CASSQDRRVGNSFGGYTF. DNA for the CDR3: TGTGCCAGCAGCCAAGATAGACGTGTCGGGAATTCGTTCGGTGGCTACACCTTC.

The chain recombines TRBV5-6 with TRBJ2-1; 9 nucleotides line up with TRBD1. The CDR3 runs 15 residues. From germline, CDR1 is SGHDT and CDR2 YYEEEE. V trimming: 2 bases; J trimming: 3 bases; junction bases outside the gene matches: 3. CDR3 region: CASSFGTGFYNEQFF. The CDR3 DNA reads TGTGCCAGCAGCTTCGGGACAGGGTTCTACAATGAGCAGTTCTTC.

The V call is TRBV5-6, the J call TRBJ2-1, with D tentatively TRBD1 or TRBD2 (5 bases each). Germline lookup yields CDR1 SGHDT and CDR2 YYEEEE. This CDR3 has 14 residues. V lost 4 bases and J lost 6, with 14 bases in between. The CDR3 coding sequence is TGTGCCAGCAGCGGGCAGGGACCCCGCAATGAGCAGTTCTTC. This gives the protein CASSGQGPRNEQFF.

The chain combines TRBV7-8 with TRBJ2-1; possibly TRBD1 or TRBD2 for D (5 bases each). CDR3 length: 12 amino acids. The germline CDR1 and CDR2 sequences are SGHVS and FQNEAQ. V was shortened by 6 bases and J by 7 bases, with 10 bases between the two germline ends. The DNA for the CDR3 is TGTGCCAGCAGGCAGGGACGAAATGAGCAGTTCTTC. Amino acids: CASRQGRNEQFF.

The chain links TRBV10-2 to TRBJ1-2; a possible D gene is TRBD1 (5 bases). The V end was cut by 7 bases, the J end by 7 bases, with 10 bases between. This CDR3 spans 11 amino acids. Germline CDR1 and CDR2: WSHSY and SAAADI. This CDR3 is CASKGLGGYTF. The DNA for the CDR3 is TGCGCCAGCAAGGGACTCGGTGGCTACACCTTC.

This chain connects TRBV9 to TRBJ1-5; 8 bases agree with TRBD1. J gave up 6 bases and V 3 bases, and 5 bases lay outside the gene matches. CDR1 and CDR2 (germline): SGDLS, YYNGEE. The CDR3 contains 14 residues. CDR3 nucleotide sequence: TGTGCCAGCAGCGGGACAGGGTTAGGTCAGCCCCAGCATTTT. This sequence encodes CASSGTGLGQPQHF.

The chain is built from TRBV9 and TRBJ2-2; D remains unclear. Per the germline V gene, CDR1 is SGDLS and CDR2 is YYNGEE. Trimming took off 1 base at V and 5 bases at J, with 12 bases between the two ends. The CDR3 loop spans 15 amino acids. CDR3 DNA sequence: TGTGCCAGCAGCGTATCGCACACGGTTACCGGGGAGCTGTTTTTT. Encoded protein: CASSVSHTVTGELFF.

The J gene is TRBJ1-1, the V gene TRBV7-9; 8 positions match TRBD1. CDR1 is SEHNR and CDR2 is FQNEAQ in the germline V gene (reference sequence). The J segment lost 3 bases and the V segment lost 5 bases, leaving 11 bases of the junction unmatched. CDR3 length: 16 residues. The CDR3 protein is CASSPGQGGTDTEAFF. The DNA for the CDR3 is TGTGCCAGCAGCCCTGGACAGGGAGGAACGGACACTGAAGCTTTCTTT.

CDR3 region: CASSQEGQTYEQYF. The CDR3 DNA reads as TGCGCCAGCAGCCAAGAAGGGCAAACCTACGAGCAGTACTTC. The chain links TRBV4-1 to TRBJ2-7; D gene unclear. The CDR3 is 14 amino acids. Trimming took 0 bases from V and 2 from J, leaving 8 bases between them. Germline CDR1 and CDR2: MGHRA and YSYEKL.

The genes are TRBV9 and TRBJ1-3; the D is unclear. V was cut by 3 bases and J by 1 base, with 2 bases left in between. The V gene's germline CDR1 is SGDLS and CDR2 YYNGEE. This CDR3 has 12 residues. This CDR3 reads CASSESGNTIYF. CDR3 sequence (DNA): TGTGCCAGCAGCGAGTCTGGAAACACCATATATTTT.

The chain carries TRBV4-3 and TRBJ2-7, with unresolved D. Trimming removed 1 base from V and 0 bases from J, with 10 bases in between. Germline CDR1 is LGHNA and CDR2 is YSLEER. The CDR3 has 15 amino acids. The chain's CDR3 is CASSQGSAGSYEQYF. CDR3 nucleotide sequence: TGCGCCAGCAGCCAAGGATCCGCCGGCTCCTACGAGCAGTACTTC.

This rearrangement joins TRBV27 to TRBJ2-5, with a weak D call TRBD1 (5 bases). V lost 6 bases and J 1 base, leaving 12 bases between the germline ends. This CDR3 is built from 14 residues. CDR1 and CDR2 from the germline V gene are MNHEY and SMNVEV (reference sequence). In DNA form, the CDR3 reads TGTGCCAGCAGACACACAGGTCGCCAAGAGACCCAGTACTTC. Translating it yields CASRHTGRQETQYF.

This chain uses TRBV2 with TRBJ2-1, with D possibly matching TRBD1 (5 bases). Germline V gene data show CDR1 as SNHLY and CDR2 as FYNNEI. V lost 3 bases and J lost 9, with 12 bases in between. This CDR3 comprises 13 residues. The CDR3 is CASSECQGCEQFF. DNA for the CDR3: TGTGCCAGCAGTGAGTGTCAGGGATGTGAGCAGTTCTTC.

This chain links TRBV9 with TRBJ2-7, with D possibly being TRBD1 or TRBD2 (5 bases each). The germline gives CDR1 SGDLS, CDR2 YYNGEE. The CDR3 length is 14 residues. Deletions cut 0 bases from V and 2 bases from J, with 9 bases between. CDR3 sequence: CASSVGSGPYEQYF. The CDR3 bases are TGTGCCAGCAGCGTAGGGTCGGGGCCCTACGAGCAGTACTTC.

This chain connects TRBV4-3 to TRBJ2-1; no definite D call. This CDR3 spans 13 amino acids. Germline V gene sequence: CDR1 LGHNA, CDR2 YSLEER. Trimming cost V 0 bases and J 10 bases, with 10 bases left between them. The CDR3 loop is CASSQEGWEEQFF. CDR3 sequence (DNA): TGCGCCAGCAGCCAAGAAGGCTGGGAAGAGCAGTTCTTC.

The sample holds a few counts of this clone. V is TRBV18 and J is TRBJ2-1; 8 bases agree with TRBD2. Germline V lookup: CDR1 KGHSH, CDR2 LQKENI. V lost 6 bases and J lost 0; bases outside the gene matches: 10. This CDR3 has 17 amino acids. CDR3 sequence reads: CASSDGGGVSSYNEQFF. CDR3 DNA sequence: TGTGCCAGCTCCGACGGGGGGGGAGTGAGCTCCTACAATGAGCAGTTCTTC.